This paragraph covers one T cell receptor beta chain sequence. Its antigen is unidentified. TCRdb's table, derived via immunoSEQ multiplex PCR, lists solely in-frame clones and lacks some. The sample shows 65,000 to 75,000 clones, 92% of them seen only once. CDR1 is SQVTM and CDR2 is ANQGSEA in the germline V gene. The CDR3 extends over 14 amino acids. The ends lost 6 bases at V and 4 bases at J; junction bases unmatched: 6. The data are from a study of cytomegalovirus exposure and HLA in healthy donors. Broader study findings: Through in vitro validation, a few CMV-associated chains were shown to be specific for CMV antigens.

The sample comprised PBMCs. The V gene is TRBV29-1, the J gene TRBJ1-4; 9 nucleotides align to TRBD1. The sequence was collected from a man between 18 and 29 years old in good health and CMV-seropositive. For the CDR3, the DNA is TGCAGCGTCGCCGGGACAGGGCTTAATGAAAAACTGTTTTTT. Amino acid sequence: CSVAGTGLNEKLFF.